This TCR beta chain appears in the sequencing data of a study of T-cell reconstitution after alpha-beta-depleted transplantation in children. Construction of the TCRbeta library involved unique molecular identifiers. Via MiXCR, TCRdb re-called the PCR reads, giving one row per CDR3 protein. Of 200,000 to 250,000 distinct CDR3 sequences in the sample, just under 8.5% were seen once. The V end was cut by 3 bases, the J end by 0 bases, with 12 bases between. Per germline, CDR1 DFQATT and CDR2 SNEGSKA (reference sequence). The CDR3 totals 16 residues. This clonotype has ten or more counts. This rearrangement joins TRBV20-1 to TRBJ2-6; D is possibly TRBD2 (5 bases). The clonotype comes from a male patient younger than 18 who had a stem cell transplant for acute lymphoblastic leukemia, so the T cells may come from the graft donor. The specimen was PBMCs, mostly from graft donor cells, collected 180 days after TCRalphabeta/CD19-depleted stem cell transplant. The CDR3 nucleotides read TGCAGTGCTAGCCCCGGGGTCTCCTCTGGGGCCAACGTCCTGACTTTC. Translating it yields CSASPGVSSGANVLTF.